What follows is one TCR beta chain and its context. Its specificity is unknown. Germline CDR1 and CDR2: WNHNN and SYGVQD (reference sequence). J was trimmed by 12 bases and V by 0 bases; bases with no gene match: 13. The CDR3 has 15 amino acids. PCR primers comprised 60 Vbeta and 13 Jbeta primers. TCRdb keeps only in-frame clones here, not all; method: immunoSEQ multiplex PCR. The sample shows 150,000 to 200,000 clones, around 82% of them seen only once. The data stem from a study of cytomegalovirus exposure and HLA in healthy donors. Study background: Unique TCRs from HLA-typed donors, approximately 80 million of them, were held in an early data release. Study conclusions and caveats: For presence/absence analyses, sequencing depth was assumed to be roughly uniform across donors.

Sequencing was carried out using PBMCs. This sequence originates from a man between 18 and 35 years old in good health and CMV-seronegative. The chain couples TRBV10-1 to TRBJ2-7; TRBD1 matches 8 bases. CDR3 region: CASSESGTGLYPRYF. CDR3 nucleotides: TGCGCCAGCAGTGAGTCCGGGACAGGCCTCTATCCTCGGTACTTC.